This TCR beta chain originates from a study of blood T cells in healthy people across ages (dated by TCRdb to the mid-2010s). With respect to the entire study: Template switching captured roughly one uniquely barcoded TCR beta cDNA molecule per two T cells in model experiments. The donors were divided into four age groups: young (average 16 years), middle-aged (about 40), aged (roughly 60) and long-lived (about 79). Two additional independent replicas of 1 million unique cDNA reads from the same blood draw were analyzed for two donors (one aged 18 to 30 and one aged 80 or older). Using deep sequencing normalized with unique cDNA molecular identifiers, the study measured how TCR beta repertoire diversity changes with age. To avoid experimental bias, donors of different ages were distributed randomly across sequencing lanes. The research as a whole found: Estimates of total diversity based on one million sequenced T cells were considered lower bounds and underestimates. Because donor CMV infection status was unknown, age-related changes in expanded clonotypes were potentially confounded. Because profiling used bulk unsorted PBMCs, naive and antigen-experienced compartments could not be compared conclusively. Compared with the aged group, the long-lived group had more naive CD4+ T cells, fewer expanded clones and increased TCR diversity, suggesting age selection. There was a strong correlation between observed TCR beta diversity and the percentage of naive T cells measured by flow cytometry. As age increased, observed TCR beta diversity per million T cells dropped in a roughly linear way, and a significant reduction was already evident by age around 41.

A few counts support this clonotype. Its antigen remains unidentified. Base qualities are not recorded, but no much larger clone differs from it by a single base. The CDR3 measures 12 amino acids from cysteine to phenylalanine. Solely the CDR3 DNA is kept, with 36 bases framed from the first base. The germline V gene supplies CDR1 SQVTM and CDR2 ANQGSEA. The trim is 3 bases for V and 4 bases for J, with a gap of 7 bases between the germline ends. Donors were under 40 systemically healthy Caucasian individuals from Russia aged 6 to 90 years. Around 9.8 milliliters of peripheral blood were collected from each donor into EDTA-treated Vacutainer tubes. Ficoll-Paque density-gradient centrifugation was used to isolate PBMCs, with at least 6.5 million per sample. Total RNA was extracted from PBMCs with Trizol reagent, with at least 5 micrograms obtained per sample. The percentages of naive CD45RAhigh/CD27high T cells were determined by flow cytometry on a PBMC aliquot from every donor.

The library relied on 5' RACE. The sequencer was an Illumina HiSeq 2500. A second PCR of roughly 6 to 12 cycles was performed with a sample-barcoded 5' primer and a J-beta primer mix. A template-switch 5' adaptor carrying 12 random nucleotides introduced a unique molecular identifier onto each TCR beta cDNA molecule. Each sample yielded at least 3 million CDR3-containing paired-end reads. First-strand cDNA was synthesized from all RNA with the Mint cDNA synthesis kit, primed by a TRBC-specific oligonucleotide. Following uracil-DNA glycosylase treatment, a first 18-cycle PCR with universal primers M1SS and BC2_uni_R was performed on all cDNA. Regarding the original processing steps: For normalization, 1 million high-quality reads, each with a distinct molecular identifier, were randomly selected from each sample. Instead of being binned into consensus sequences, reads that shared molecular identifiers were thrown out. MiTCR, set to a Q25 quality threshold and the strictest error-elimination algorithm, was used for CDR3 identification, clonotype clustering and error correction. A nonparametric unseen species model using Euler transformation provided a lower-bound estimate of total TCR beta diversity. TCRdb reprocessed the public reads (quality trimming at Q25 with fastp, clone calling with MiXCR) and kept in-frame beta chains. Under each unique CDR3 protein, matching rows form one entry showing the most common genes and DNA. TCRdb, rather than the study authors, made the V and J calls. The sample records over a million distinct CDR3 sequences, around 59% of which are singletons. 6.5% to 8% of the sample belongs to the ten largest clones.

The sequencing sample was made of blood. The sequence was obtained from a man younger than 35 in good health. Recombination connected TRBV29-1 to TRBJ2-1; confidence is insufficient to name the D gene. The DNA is TGCAGCGTTGATTACCAATACAATGAGCAGTTCTTC. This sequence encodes CSVDYQYNEQFF.